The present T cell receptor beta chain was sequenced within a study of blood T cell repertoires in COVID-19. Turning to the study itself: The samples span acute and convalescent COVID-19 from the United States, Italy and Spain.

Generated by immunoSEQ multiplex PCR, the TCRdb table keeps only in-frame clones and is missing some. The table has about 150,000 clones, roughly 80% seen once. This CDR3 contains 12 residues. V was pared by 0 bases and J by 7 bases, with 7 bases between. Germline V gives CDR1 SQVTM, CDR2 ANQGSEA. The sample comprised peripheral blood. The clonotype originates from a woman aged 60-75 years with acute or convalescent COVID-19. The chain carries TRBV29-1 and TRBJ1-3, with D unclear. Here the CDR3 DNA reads TGCAGCGTTGAAGAGAAGCGGAACACCATATATTTT. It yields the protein CSVEEKRNTIYF.